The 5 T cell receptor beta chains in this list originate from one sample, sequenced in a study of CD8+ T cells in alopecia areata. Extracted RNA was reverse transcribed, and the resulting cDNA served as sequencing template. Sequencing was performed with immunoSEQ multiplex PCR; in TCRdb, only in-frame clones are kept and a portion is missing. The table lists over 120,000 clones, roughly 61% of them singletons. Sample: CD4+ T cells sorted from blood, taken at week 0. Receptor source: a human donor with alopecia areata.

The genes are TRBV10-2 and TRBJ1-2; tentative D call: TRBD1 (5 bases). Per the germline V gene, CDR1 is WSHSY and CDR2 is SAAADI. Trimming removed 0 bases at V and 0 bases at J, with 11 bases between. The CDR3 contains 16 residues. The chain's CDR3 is CASSESPGRTNYGYTF. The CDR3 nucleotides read TGCGCCAGCAGTGAGTCCCCGGGACGGACTAACTATGGCTACACCTTC.

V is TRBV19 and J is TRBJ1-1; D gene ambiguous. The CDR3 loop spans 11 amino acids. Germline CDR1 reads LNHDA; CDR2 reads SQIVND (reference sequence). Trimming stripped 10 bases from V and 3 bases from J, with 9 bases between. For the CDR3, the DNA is TGTGCCACCGGATGGGACACTGAAGCTTTCTTT. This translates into CATGWDTEAFF.

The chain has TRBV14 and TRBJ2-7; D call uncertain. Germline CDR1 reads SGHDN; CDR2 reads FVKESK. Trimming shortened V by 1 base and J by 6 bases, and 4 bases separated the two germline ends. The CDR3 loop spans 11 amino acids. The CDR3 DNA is TGTGCCAGCAGCCAAGGGCCCGAGCAGTACTTC. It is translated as CASSQGPEQYF. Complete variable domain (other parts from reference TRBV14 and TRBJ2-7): EAGVTQFPSHSVIEKGQTVTLRCDPISGHDNLYWYRRVMGKEIKFLLHFVKESKQDESGMPNNRFLAERTGGTYSTLKVQPAELEDSGVYFCASSQGPEQYFGPGTRLTVT.

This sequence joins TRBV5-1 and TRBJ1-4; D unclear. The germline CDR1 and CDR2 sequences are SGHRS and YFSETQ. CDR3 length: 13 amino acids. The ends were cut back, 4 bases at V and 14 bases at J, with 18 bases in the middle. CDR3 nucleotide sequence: TGCGCCAGCAGCCCCCGGACGGCCGAGAGGCTGTTTTTT. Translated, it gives CASSPRTAERLFF.

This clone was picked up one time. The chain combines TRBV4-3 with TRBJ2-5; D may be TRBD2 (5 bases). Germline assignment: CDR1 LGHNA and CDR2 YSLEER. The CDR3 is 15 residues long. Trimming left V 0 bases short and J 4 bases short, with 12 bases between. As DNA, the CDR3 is TGCGCCAGCAGCCAAGATTTCCCAGGAGGAGAGACCCAGTACTTC. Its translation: CASSQDFPGGETQYF.